Listed here are 8 T cell receptor beta chains from one sample, sequenced in a study of OX40 agonist ivuxolimab in advanced cancers. Libraries were prepared by immunoSEQ multiplex PCR; TCRdb keeps only in-frame clonotypes and omits some of them. This table holds approximately 40,000 clones, approximately 88% found once. Sequences were derived from CD4+ or CD8+ T cells sorted from blood, sampled in a trial of the OX40 agonist ivuxolimab. These receptors were taken from an adult with an advanced solid tumor such as melanoma, head and neck, liver or kidney cancer.

The rearrangement uses TRBV13 and TRBJ2-1; 7 bases fit TRBD2. The ends lost 1 base at V and 3 bases at J; junction bases unmatched: 0. Per germline, CDR1 PRHDT and CDR2 FYEKMQ (reference sequence). This CDR3 has 14 amino acids. CDR3 bases: TGTGCCAGCAGCTTAGCGGGAGGCTACAATGAGCAGTTCTTC. Translated, it gives CASSLAGGYNEQFF.

The rearrangement uses TRBV18 and TRBJ2-7, with 7 bases aligning to TRBD1. Germline CDR1 is KGHSH and CDR2 is LQKENI. V lost 3 bases to trimming and J lost 5 bases; unmatched junction nucleotides: 7. The CDR3 length is 14 residues. CDR3 amino acids: CASSPPGGLDEQYF. The CDR3 DNA is TGTGCCAGCTCACCCCCAGGGGGTTTGGACGAGCAGTACTTC. Supplemented by reference TRBV18 and TRBJ2-7, the full variable domain reads NAGVMQNPRHLVRRRGQEARLRCSPMKGHSHVYWYRQLPEEGLKFMVYLQKENIIDESGMPKERFSAEFPKEGPSILRIQQVVRGDSAAYFCASSPPGGLDEQYFGPGTRLTVT.

The sample holds one count of this clone. The chain links TRBV30 to TRBJ2-3; a possible D gene is TRBD2 (7 bases). V dropped 6 bases and J dropped 2 bases, with 9 bases sitting between them. CDR3 length equals 12 residues. The germline V gene has CDR1 GTSNPN and CDR2 SVGIG (reference sequence). CDR3 amino acids: CACAGATDTQYF. In nucleotides, the CDR3 is TGTGCCTGCGCGGGGGCCACAGATACGCAGTATTTT.

The rearrangement uses TRBV28 and TRBJ2-7; 7 bases align to TRBD1. Germline CDR1 reads MDHEN; CDR2 reads SYDVKM. V lost 4 bases and J lost 3; bases outside the gene matches: 6. CDR3 length: 14 residues. CDR3: CASSYGTAGYEQYF. CDR3 bases: TGTGCCAGCAGTTACGGGACAGCCGGCTACGAGCAGTACTTC.

The V call is TRBV18, the J call TRBJ1-1; unclear D gene. Trimming left V 10 bases short and J 1 base short, with 16 bases between. The CDR3 is 14 residues long. The germline V gene encodes CDR1 KGHSH and CDR2 LQKENI. CDR3 region: CATNQPETNTEAFF. DNA of the CDR3: TGTGCCACCAACCAGCCGGAGACGAACACTGAAGCTTTCTTT.

The rearrangement joins TRBV7-9 to TRBJ2-7, with TRBD2 identical over 7 bases. The trim removed 5 bases at V and 0 bases at J, leaving 10 bases unmatched. This CDR3 has 16 amino acids. CDR1 SEHNR and CDR2 FQNEAQ come from the germline V gene (reference sequence). This CDR3 is CASSAQTSESSYEQYF. Here the CDR3 DNA reads TGTGCCAGCAGCGCCCAAACTAGCGAGAGCTCCTACGAGCAGTACTTC.

The chain employs TRBV6-1 and TRBJ2-1; 7 bases agree with TRBD2. This CDR3 is built from 13 residues. The V segment lost 7 bases and the J segment 5 bases; nucleotides outside the gene matches: 5. Germline V gives CDR1 MNHNS, CDR2 SASEGT. The CDR3 is CASTLAVHNEQFF. The DNA for the CDR3 is TGTGCCAGCACGCTAGCGGTCCACAATGAGCAGTTCTTC.

The J gene is TRBJ2-7, the V gene TRBV4-1, with TRBD2 as a possible D gene (6 bases). Germline lookup yields CDR1 MGHRA and CDR2 YSYEKL. V shed 0 bases and J shed 0 bases, with 12 bases lying between them. The CDR3 spans 16 residues. CDR3 sequence (DNA): TGCGCCAGCAGCCAAGATCGGGGGTCGAGCTCCTACGAGCAGTACTTC. This codes for CASSQDRGSSSYEQYF.